This T cell receptor beta chain was captured by sequencing in a study of blood T cell repertoires in COVID-19. The CDR3 totals 13 residues. The germline gives CDR1 SGHTA, CDR2 FQGNSA. V was shortened by 5 bases and J by 6 bases, with 11 bases between the two germline ends. Measured with immunoSEQ multiplex PCR; TCRdb has only the in-frame clones, and not every one. The repertoire has roughly 330,000 clones, roughly 90% of them found once; the top ten carry approximately 4%. The source of this sequence is a woman aged 45 to 65 with active or convalescent COVID-19. The gene calls are TRBV7-2 and TRBJ2-1; weak D call: TRBD2 (5 bases). Input material: peripheral blood. CDR3 sequence reads: CASSETRSNEQFF. In nucleotides, the CDR3 is TGTGCCAGCAGCGAAACTAGGTCCAATGAGCAGTTCTTC.